This passage covers 29 T cell receptor beta chains from one sample sequenced in a study of blood T cell repertoires in COVID-19. Here immunoSEQ multiplex PCR was the method, and the copy in TCRdb shows in-frame clones only, minus some. The profile covers about 100,000 clones, with around 64% appearing a single time and around 1.9% taken by the ten largest. What was sequenced was peripheral blood. These receptors were obtained from a woman aged 40 to 50 with acute or convalescent COVID-19.

The V gene is TRBV19, the J gene TRBJ1-6, with a possible D match to TRBD1 (5 bases). Trimming stripped 5 bases from V and 0 bases from J, with 17 bases between. The CDR3 is 18 residues long. From germline, CDR1 is LNHDA and CDR2 SQIVND (reference sequence). CDR3 loop: CASSALLQGISYNSPLHF. Here the CDR3 DNA reads TGTGCCAGTAGTGCCCTCCTTCAGGGTATCTCCTATAATTCACCCCTCCACTTT. Looking up the rest from reference TRBV19 and TRBJ1-6 gives the full variable domain: DGGITQSPKYLFRKEGQNVTLSCEQNLNHDAMYWYRQDPGQGLRLIYYSQIVNDFQKGDIAEGYSVSREKKESFPLTVTSAQKNPTAFYLCASSALLQGISYNSPLHFGNGTRLTVT.

The V call is TRBV27, the J call TRBJ1-4, with a possible D match to TRBD1 (6 bases). The CDR3 spans 15 residues. The V gene's germline CDR1 is MNHEY and CDR2 SMNVEV (reference sequence). Trimming pared 5 bases from V and 8 bases from J, leaving 18 bases between. This CDR3 reads CASSDIQGFPEKLFF. The CDR3, as DNA: TGTGCCAGCAGTGACATTCAGGGGTTCCCGGAAAAACTGTTTTTT. The whole variable domain, remainder taken from reference TRBV27 and TRBJ1-4, is EAQVTQNPRYLITVTGKKLTVTCSQNMNHEYMSWYRQDPGLGLRQIYYSMNVEVTDKGDVPEGYKVSRKEKRNFPLILESPSPNQTSLYFCASSDIQGFPEKLFFGSGTQLSVL.

V gene TRBV28 combines with J gene TRBJ2-1, with 7 bases identical to TRBD1. V was clipped by 4 bases and J by 6 bases; unmatched bases: 12. Germline-derived CDR1 and CDR2 are MDHEN and SYDVKM. The CDR3 length is 16 residues. CDR3 sequence: CASSSAGTVVSNEQFF. The CDR3 DNA is TGTGCCAGCAGTTCCGCCGGGACAGTGGTCTCCAATGAGCAGTTCTTC.

This clone has only a few counts. DNA of the CDR3: TGTGCCACCAGTGACCAGGGACTAGCGGGGACCGGGGAGCTGTTTTTT. Its protein product is CATSDQGLAGTGELFF. The chain links TRBV24-1 to TRBJ2-2; 13 bases are shared with TRBD2. The CDR3 spans 16 residues. Germline CDR1 KGHDR, CDR2 SFDVKD. V was pared by 4 bases and J by 5 bases, with 3 bases of the junction left unmatched.

This clone occurred once. The CDR3 coding sequence is TGTGCCAGCAGTTTAACAGGGGTCTCTGGAAACACCATATATTTT. Translated, it gives CASSLTGVSGNTIYF. The chain couples TRBV27 to TRBJ1-3, with 7 bases fitting TRBD1. Germline V gene data show CDR1 as MNHEY and CDR2 as SMNVEV (reference sequence). Unmatched junction bases numbered 1, after V lost 2 bases and J lost 0 bases. The CDR3 consists of 15 residues.

This chain links TRBV2 with TRBJ2-3; possible D gene TRBD2, 5 bases. The V and J ends lost 10 bases and 0 bases respectively, with 14 bases between them. Germline V gene lookup returns CDR1 SNHLY and CDR2 FYNNEI. This CDR3 contains 14 residues. The CDR3 region is CANRLYISTDTQYF. The CDR3 nucleotides read TGTGCCAACCGACTATATATTAGCACAGATACGCAGTATTTT.

The J gene is TRBJ2-1, the V gene TRBV29-1, with D perhaps matching TRBD1 (5 bases). The germline gives CDR1 SQVTM, CDR2 ANQGSEA. The CDR3 is 14 residues long. The V end lost 5 bases, the J end lost 4 bases, and 15 bases lay between the germline ends. The CDR3, as DNA: TGCAGCGTTACGACAACCCGACAGTACAATGAGCAGTTCTTC. Translating it yields CSVTTTRQYNEQFF.

The chain has TRBV7-9 and TRBJ1-1; 9 bases line up with TRBD1. There are 14 residues in the CDR3. CDR1 and CDR2 from the germline V gene are SEHNR and FQNEAQ (reference sequence). Unmatched junction bases numbered 7, after V lost 5 bases and J lost 6 bases. In DNA, the CDR3 is TGTGCCAGCAGCGAGGGACAGGGAAGATCTGAAGCTTTCTTT. It is translated as CASSEGQGRSEAFF.

As regards this clone: This sample includes further DNA sequences coding for the same CDR3. The genes are TRBV30 and TRBJ1-5; D is uncertain. Between the trimmed V and J ends, which lost 2 bases and 2 bases, there was a span of 10 bases. CDR1 is GTSNPN and CDR2 is SVGIG in the germline V gene (reference sequence). The CDR3 has 14 amino acids. CDR3 protein: CAWSRQVGNQPQHF. For the CDR3, the DNA is TGTGCCTGGAGTAGGCAGGTAGGCAATCAGCCCCAGCATTTT.

There are a few counts of this clone. The chain recombines TRBV7-8 with TRBJ1-5; D is perhaps TRBD1 (6 bases). The CDR3 has 15 residues. Trimming pared 6 bases from V and 9 bases from J, leaving 21 bases between. The germline V gene has CDR1 SGHVS and CDR2 FQNEAQ. The CDR3 DNA follows: TGTGCCAGCAGACTTACCGGGGGGGCCGGGGGGCCCCAGCATTTT. Protein product: CASRLTGGAGGPQHF.

This clone was seen a single time. The chain has TRBV5-1 and TRBJ2-4; maybe TRBD2 (6 bases). The V end was cut by 0 bases, the J end by 4 bases, with 11 bases between. This CDR3 comprises 15 residues. Germline V gene sequence: CDR1 SGHRS, CDR2 YFSETQ. This CDR3 reads CASSLVGEEKNIQYF. The DNA for the CDR3 is TGCGCCAGCAGCTTGGTCGGGGAGGAAAAAAACATTCAGTACTTC.

The chain is built from TRBV12-3 or TRBV12-4 and TRBJ1-1; D gene ambiguous. The V gene lost 6 bases and the J gene lost 5 bases, with 10 bases spanning the gap. There are 12 residues in the CDR3. CDR3 amino acids: CASSPRRTEAFF. DNA of the CDR3: TGTGCCAGCAGCCCTAGGAGAACTGAAGCTTTCTTT.

This chain connects TRBV5-1 to TRBJ1-1; a weak D match, TRBD1 (6 bases). V was shortened by 4 bases and J by 5 bases, with 15 bases between the two germline ends. The CDR3 has 14 residues. The V gene's germline CDR1 is SGHRS and CDR2 YFSETQ. The CDR3 bases are TGCGCCAGCAGCGCCACAGGGTTGGAGACTGAAGCTTTCTTT. The encoded protein is CASSATGLETEAFF.

The chain joins TRBV5-4 to TRBJ2-2; the match to TRBD2 covers 12 bases. V lost 4 bases to trimming and J lost 6 bases; unmatched junction nucleotides: 4. Germline V gene lookup returns CDR1 SGHNT and CDR2 YYREEE (reference sequence). The CDR3 is 15 residues long. The CDR3 DNA reads TGTGCCAGCAGCCGGACTAGCGGGGTTTCCGGGGAGCTGTTTTTT. The encoded protein is CASSRTSGVSGELFF.

This clone appeared a few times. The chain combines TRBV2 with TRBJ2-7, with D perhaps matching TRBD1 (6 bases). This CDR3 has 14 residues. CDR1 and CDR2 (germline): SNHLY, FYNNEI. V was cut by 5 bases and J by 4 bases, with 15 bases left in between. The CDR3 DNA is TGTGCCAGCAGTAAGGACAGAGGTATTTACGAGCAGTACTTC. It translates to CASSKDRGIYEQYF.

The gene calls are TRBV27 and TRBJ2-7, with TRBD1 identical over 8 bases. CDR3 size: 15 residues. The germline V gene encodes CDR1 MNHEY and CDR2 SMNVEV (reference sequence). Trimming removed 7 bases from V and 2 bases from J; junction bases left unmatched: 10. For the CDR3, the DNA is TGTGCCAGCAACCTACAGGGGGGTCGGACCTACGAGCAGTACTTC. This translates into CASNLQGGRTYEQYF.

The V call is TRBV30, the J call TRBJ2-1; D is perhaps TRBD2 (6 bases). The ends were cut back, 3 bases at V and 11 bases at J, with 20 bases in the middle. This CDR3 contains 14 residues. Germline loops: CDR1 GTSNPN, CDR2 SVGIG (reference sequence). CDR3 amino acids: CAWSVTSTRDQQFF. As DNA, the CDR3 is TGTGCCTGGAGCGTGACTAGTACCCGCGACCAGCAGTTCTTC.

This clone appeared once. The chain is built from TRBV6-2 or TRBV6-3 and TRBJ2-5, with D possibly being TRBD2 (6 bases). The V end was cut by 6 bases, the J end by 5 bases, with 19 bases between. CDR1 and CDR2 (germline): MNHEY, SVGEGT. There are 15 residues in the CDR3. As DNA, the CDR3 is TGTGCCAGCAGCCTCCGACCGGGACTTCGGGAGACCCAGTACTTC. Encoded protein: CASSLRPGLRETQYF.

V is TRBV2 and J is TRBJ2-2; maybe TRBD1 (5 bases). The germline V gene has CDR1 SNHLY and CDR2 FYNNEI. CDR3 length equals 14 residues. V was clipped by 5 bases and J by 5 bases, with 12 bases between them. The DNA for the CDR3 is TGTGCCAGCAGTTTATCCAGGGATACCGGGGAGCTGTTTTTT. Its translation is CASSLSRDTGELFF. Combining the CDR3 with reference TRBV2 and TRBJ2-2 gives the whole variable domain EPEVTQTPSHQVTQMGQEVILRCVPISNHLYFYWYRQILGQKVEFLVSFYNNEISEKSEIFDDQFSVERPDGSNFTLKIRSTKLEDSAMYFCASSLSRDTGELFFGEGSRLTVL.

This chain links TRBV6-5 with TRBJ2-2, with 7 bases aligning to TRBD2. V dropped 4 bases and J dropped 1; count of bases not matched to a gene: 3. Germline V lookup: CDR1 MNHEY, CDR2 SVGAGI. The CDR3 has 15 residues. This chain's CDR3 is CASSWTGGNTGELFF. The CDR3 DNA is TGTGCCAGCAGTTGGACGGGGGGGAACACCGGGGAGCTGTTTTTT.

This chain links TRBV28 with TRBJ2-7; D remains ambiguous. The CDR3 runs 14 residues. Per germline, CDR1 MDHEN and CDR2 SYDVKM. The V end was cut by 2 bases, the J end by 0 bases, with 8 bases between. The CDR3 nucleotides read TGTGCCAGCAGTTTAAGATACAGCTCCTACGAGCAGTACTTC. It encodes CASSLRYSSYEQYF.

This clone was detected only once. The V and J genes are TRBV28 and TRBJ2-7, with a tentative D call TRBD1 (6 bases). The V and J ends lost 3 bases and 2 bases respectively, with 11 bases between them. The CDR3 has 14 residues. From germline, CDR1 is MDHEN and CDR2 SYDVKM. CDR3 DNA: TGTGCCAGCAGTTTCCAGGGGCCCACCTACGAGCAGTACTTC. Its translation is CASSFQGPTYEQYF.

The chain has TRBV6-5 and TRBJ2-7; TRBD1 matches 8 bases. Germline CDR1 and CDR2: MNHEY and SVGAGI. The CDR3 has 14 residues. V was clipped by 2 bases and J by 4 bases; unmatched bases: 4. The CDR3 sequence: CASSYNRGEYEQYF. CDR3 coding DNA: TGTGCCAGCAGTTACAACAGGGGGGAATACGAGCAGTACTTC.

The gene calls are TRBV30 and TRBJ2-4; no reliable D call. Trimming took 0 bases from V and 4 from J, leaving 10 bases between them. The CDR3 sequence is 14 residues long. The germline gives CDR1 GTSNPN, CDR2 SVGIG (reference sequence). The CDR3 sequence: CAWSVPGGKNIQYF. CDR3 nucleotides: TGTGCCTGGAGTGTACCTGGCGGAAAAAACATTCAGTACTTC.

The V and J genes are TRBV30 and TRBJ1-2, with D perhaps TRBD1 (5 bases). CDR1 and CDR2 from the germline V gene are GTSNPN and SVGIG (reference sequence). The length of the CDR3 is 14 residues. V shed 4 bases and J shed 4 bases, with 16 bases lying between them. The CDR3 is CAWTRRDRSYGYTF. The DNA for the CDR3 is TGTGCCTGGACTCGTCGTGACAGATCCTATGGCTACACCTTC.

This clone is labeled medium-sized. V is TRBV6-2 or TRBV6-3 and J is TRBJ2-1; 10 bases match TRBD2. V shed 4 bases and J 6 bases; nucleotides not matched to a gene: 6. Germline V gene lookup returns CDR1 MNHEY and CDR2 SVGEGT. The CDR3 sequence is 15 residues long. CDR3 sequence: CASSSGTSVTNEQFF. The CDR3 DNA sequence: TGTGCCAGCAGTTCCGGGACTAGCGTAACCAATGAGCAGTTCTTC.

About this clone itself: Other DNA sequences of this sample code for an identical CDR3. V is TRBV19 and J is TRBJ2-5, with TRBD2 matching over 8 bases. J gave up 2 bases and V 6 bases, and 5 bases lay outside the gene matches. Germline values: CDR1 LNHDA, CDR2 SQIVND (reference sequence). CDR3 size: 14 residues. The DNA of the CDR3 is TGTGCCAGTAGCACGAGCGGGGGACAAGAGACCCAGTACTTC. Translating it yields CASSTSGGQETQYF.

The V and J genes are TRBV2 and TRBJ1-5; 7 bases are a match to TRBD1. There are 14 residues in the CDR3. Trimming took 4 bases from V and 5 from J; bases not matched to a gene: 5. The germline gives CDR1 SNHLY, CDR2 FYNNEI. The CDR3 here is CASSGQGGYQPQHF. The CDR3 coding sequence is TGTGCCAGCAGTGGACAGGGCGGGTATCAGCCCCAGCATTTT.

This chain uses TRBV5-1 with TRBJ2-3; D is unresolved. This CDR3 contains 12 residues. V was shortened by 2 bases and J by 6 bases, with 7 bases between the two germline ends. Per germline, CDR1 SGHRS and CDR2 YFSETQ. The CDR3 DNA is TGCGCCAGCAGCTTTCTAGAGGATACGCAGTATTTT. The encoded protein is CASSFLEDTQYF.